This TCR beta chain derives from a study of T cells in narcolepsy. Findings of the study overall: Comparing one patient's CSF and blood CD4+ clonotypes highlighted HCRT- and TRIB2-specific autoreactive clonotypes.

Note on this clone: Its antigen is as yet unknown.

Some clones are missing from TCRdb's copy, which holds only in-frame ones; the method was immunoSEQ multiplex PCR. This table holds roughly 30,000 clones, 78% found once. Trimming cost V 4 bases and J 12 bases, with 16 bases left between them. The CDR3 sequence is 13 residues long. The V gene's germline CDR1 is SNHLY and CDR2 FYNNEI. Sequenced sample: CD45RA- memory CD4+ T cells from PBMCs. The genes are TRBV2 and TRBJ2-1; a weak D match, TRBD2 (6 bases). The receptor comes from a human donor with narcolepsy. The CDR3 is CASSVDPTGGQFF. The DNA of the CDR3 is TGTGCCAGCAGTGTTGACCCCACCGGGGGGCAGTTCTTC. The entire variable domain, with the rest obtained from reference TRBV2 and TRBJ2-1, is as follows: EPEVTQTPSHQVTQMGQEVILRCVPISNHLYFYWYRQILGQKVEFLVSFYNNEISEKSEIFDDQFSVERPDGSNFTLKIRSTKLEDSAMYFCASSVDPTGGQFFGPGTRLTVL.